The 7 T cell receptor beta chains presented below share a single source sample, sequenced in a study of shared clonotypes between healthy human individuals. Clones were sequenced by immunoSEQ multiplex PCR, and TCRdb holds only the in-frame ones, with some missing. This sample yields some 95,000 clones, of which under 80% are seen a single time; 45% belongs to the top ten. Sequenced input: memory CD8+ T cells sorted from blood. Subset here: CD45RO+ cells pooled with CCR7-negative TemRA cells. These receptors all come from a man younger than 45 in good health.

The CDR3 here is CASSLWSYEQYF. The CDR3 bases are TGCGCCAGCAGCTTGTGGTCCTACGAGCAGTACTTC. The chain is built from TRBV5-1 and TRBJ2-7, with D hard to call. The germline CDR1 and CDR2 sequences are SGHRS and YFSETQ. The germline V and J ends were trimmed by 1 base and 1 base, with 3 bases remaining between them. The CDR3 covers 12 residues.

This clone was counted between two and nine times. The chain combines TRBV7-6 with TRBJ2-7; D is unclear. V was shortened by 5 bases and J by 5 bases, with 22 bases between the two germline ends. CDR3 length equals 16 residues. Per the germline V gene, CDR1 is SGHVS and CDR2 is FNYEAQ. The CDR3 DNA reads TGTGCCAGCAGCCTGCATCCCGGGCGCCCTAGTAACGAGCAGTACTTC. The encoded protein is CASSLHPGRPSNEQYF.

The V call is TRBV7-1, the J call TRBJ2-7, with TRBD1 matching 7 bases. TRBV7-1 belongs to the ORF category, with a function that is uncertain. The V gene end was trimmed by 5 bases and the J gene end by 2 bases; junction bases not matched to a gene: 6. The CDR3 consists of 14 residues. CDR3 residues: CASSRPGQPYEQYF. CDR3 DNA sequence: TGTGCCAGCAGCAGACCGGGACAGCCCTACGAGCAGTACTTC.

The chain is built from TRBV19 and TRBJ1-1; the D is unclear. From germline, CDR1 is LNHDA and CDR2 SQIVND (reference sequence). Trimming took 3 bases from V and 1 from J, leaving 9 bases between them. The CDR3 length is 14 residues. In DNA, the CDR3 is TGTGCCAGTAGTATCGGTTACTCGAACACTGAAGCTTTCTTT. This encodes CASSIGYSNTEAFF.

The V call is TRBV25-1, the J call TRBJ2-1; 12 positions agree with TRBD2. The CDR3 sequence is 17 residues long. V lost 2 bases to trimming and J lost 4 bases; unmatched junction nucleotides: 6. Looked up from germline, CDR1 is MGHDK and CDR2 is SYGVNS. DNA for the CDR3: TGTGCCAGCAGTGAAGACCTAGCGGGAGGGCAATACAATGAGCAGTTCTTC. Translating it yields CASSEDLAGGQYNEQFF.

The chain employs TRBV11-2 and TRBJ2-1; 8 bases are a match to TRBD1. The CDR3 sequence is 13 residues long. V was clipped by 5 bases and J by 6 bases; unmatched bases: 3. Germline V CDR1 and CDR2: SGHAT, FQNNGV. CDR3 region: CASSITGGNEQFF. As DNA, the CDR3 is TGTGCCAGCAGCATCACAGGGGGCAATGAGCAGTTCTTC.

This chain connects TRBV7-8 to TRBJ2-3, with 10 bases identical to TRBD2. This CDR3 is 16 amino acids long. V shed 2 bases and J 2 bases; nucleotides not matched to a gene: 4. CDR1 is SGHVS, CDR2 FQNEAQ, per germline. The CDR3 loop is CASSLPAGGNTDTQYF. The CDR3 DNA reads as TGTGCCAGCAGCTTACCAGCGGGAGGGAACACAGATACGCAGTATTTT.